The next 25 T cell receptor beta chains were all read from a single sample in a study of blood T cell repertoires in COVID-19 (TCRdb year 2020). Preparation of the library involved the immunoSEQ multiplex PCR assay. TCRdb holds this immuneACCESS table with in-frame rearrangements only. Some clones are missing; in checked studies, unresolved V genes explain under half, and the rest has no known cause. The sample table records roughly 150,000 clones; 85% to 90% of these occur just once. The biggest ten clones account for just over 2.5% of the sample. The sequenced sample was peripheral blood. The source of these receptors is a woman of 80 years or more with COVID-19, enrolled during active disease.

The gene calls are TRBV7-8 and TRBJ2-2; 8 bases map to TRBD2. The CDR3 runs to 17 residues. Germline trimming cut 0 bases from V and 3 bases from J; bases unmatched to any gene: 6. Germline V gene lookup returns CDR1 SGHVS and CDR2 FQNEAQ. The CDR3 reads CASSLAPSSGYTGELFF. CDR3 nucleotide sequence: TGTGCCAGCAGCTTAGCGCCCTCTAGCGGGTACACCGGGGAGCTGTTTTTT.

The rearrangement links TRBV11-2 to TRBJ2-7; 14 bases map to TRBD2. Germline CDR1 and CDR2: SGHAT and FQNNGV. This CDR3 comprises 16 residues. The junction had 6 bases not matched to a gene; V was cut back by 5 bases and J by 3 bases. The CDR3 coding sequence is TGTGCCAGCAGCCAATCGGGACTAGCGGGAGTCTACGAGCAGTACTTC. It encodes CASSQSGLAGVYEQYF.

The V call is TRBV12-2, the J call TRBJ2-1; TRBD2, the table's D call, lacks a check against the DNA. TRBV12-2 is reported as a pseudogene. This CDR3 is built from 17 residues. The chain's CDR3 is CASRLAPNSGSHNEQFF. The CDR3 DNA follows: TGTGCAAGTCGCTTAGCGCCTAATAGCGGGAGTCACAATGAGCAGTTCTTC.

The V gene is TRBV3-1 (or the pseudogene TRBV3-2), the J gene TRBJ1-1; D ambiguous. V lost 0 bases and J lost 1, with 6 bases in between. Germline CDR1 and CDR2: LGHDT and YNNKEL (reference sequence). The CDR3 contains 14 residues. The CDR3 loop is CASSQDSGNTEAFF. As DNA, the CDR3 is TGTGCCAGCAGCCAAGATAGCGGGAACACTGAAGCTTTCTTT.

The V call is TRBV7-2, the J call TRBJ1-5; D unresolved. CDR1 is SGHTA, CDR2 FQGNSA, per germline. V was pared by 2 bases and J by 6 bases, with 11 bases between. The length of the CDR3 is 14 residues. CDR3 sequence: CASSLYGGSQPQHF. The CDR3 region has the DNA TGTGCCAGCAGCTTATATGGCGGTAGTCAGCCCCAGCATTTT. Supplemented by reference TRBV7-2 and TRBJ1-5, the full variable domain reads GAGVSQSPSNKVTEKGKDVELRCDPISGHTALYWYRQSLGQGLEFLIYFQGNSAPDKSGLPSDRFSAERTGGSVSTLTIQRTQQEDSAVYLCASSLYGGSQPQHFGDGTRLSIL.

The rearrangement links TRBV7-8 to TRBJ2-1; 8 nucleotides agree with TRBD2. This CDR3 has 16 amino acids. The trim removed 5 bases at V and 8 bases at J, leaving 14 bases unmatched. CDR1 and CDR2 from the germline V gene are SGHVS and FQNEAQ. CDR3 bases: TGTGCCAGCAGCCCCCTCGGGGGTAGCGGGATAGATGAGCAGTTCTTC. As protein: CASSPLGGSGIDEQFF.

This chain joins TRBV6-6 and TRBJ1-2; D unclear. Germline V gene lookup returns CDR1 MNHNY and CDR2 SVGAGI (reference sequence). Trimming took 4 bases from V and 8 from J, leaving 14 bases between them. This CDR3 has 13 residues. The DNA for the CDR3 is TGTGCCAGCAGTTCACTAGGCGGAGGGGGCTACACCTTC. It specifies CASSSLGGGGYTF.

The V gene is TRBV7-2, the J gene TRBJ2-4, with 12 bases lining up with TRBD2. V lost 3 bases and J lost 1; bases outside the gene matches: 7. There are 18 residues in the CDR3. Germline loops: CDR1 SGHTA, CDR2 FQGNSA. Here the CDR3 DNA reads TGTGCCAGCAGCTTTCCCCTAGCGGGAGGGCCGGCCAAAAACATTCAGTACTTC. Amino acid sequence: CASSFPLAGGPAKNIQYF.

The chain is built from TRBV4-3 and TRBJ2-1, with 7 bases aligning to TRBD2. The CDR3 extends over 15 amino acids. V lost 4 bases and J lost 4; bases outside the gene matches: 7. Germline CDR1 reads LGHNA; CDR2 reads YSLEER. The DNA for the CDR3 is TGCGCCAGCAGCCGAGAGCGGGGCCCGTACAATGAGCAGTTCTTC. It translates to CASSRERGPYNEQFF.

This clone was found once. V gene TRBV6-6 combines with J gene TRBJ1-4; weak D call: TRBD1 (5 bases). The CDR3 loop spans 13 amino acids. The V and J ends lost 7 bases and 7 bases respectively, with 13 bases between them. The germline gives CDR1 MNHNY, CDR2 SVGAGI (reference sequence). CDR3 amino acids: CASNPAQAEKLFF. The CDR3 DNA sequence: TGTGCCAGCAACCCGGCACAGGCTGAAAAACTGTTTTTT.

J is TRBJ1-2 and V is TRBV19; D is unresolved. V dropped 5 bases and J dropped 3 bases, with 10 bases sitting between them. The CDR3 loop spans 13 amino acids. CDR1 is LNHDA, CDR2 SQIVND, per germline (reference sequence). The CDR3 DNA follows: TGTGCCAGTAGTCCGGAGGGTGACTATGGCTACACCTTC. Translating gives CASSPEGDYGYTF.

The V call is TRBV5-5, the J call TRBJ1-1; no firm D call. Germline CDR1 is SGHKS and CDR2 is YYEKEE (reference sequence). V was shortened by 3 bases and J by 1 base, with 7 bases between the two germline ends. The CDR3 contains 13 residues. CDR3 sequence (DNA): TGTGCCAGCAGCTCTCTCGGGAACACTGAAGCTTTCTTT. It is translated as CASSSLGNTEAFF.

The CDR3 DNA is TGTGCCAGCAGTAAACTAGAGGTGAACACTGAAGCTTTCTTT. It is translated as CASSKLEVNTEAFF. V gene TRBV6-2 or TRBV6-3 combines with J gene TRBJ1-1; D gene uncertain. The CDR3 is made up of 14 amino acids. Germline-derived CDR1 and CDR2 are MNHEY and SVGEGT. Deletions cut 5 bases from V and 0 bases from J, with 10 bases between.

Details on this clone: Additional DNA sequences in this sample encode the identical CDR3. V and J are TRBV24-1 and TRBJ1-1; D perhaps matches TRBD1 (5 bases). Germline V gene sequence: CDR1 KGHDR, CDR2 SFDVKD. Between the trimmed V and J ends, which lost 7 bases and 3 bases, there was a span of 14 bases. The CDR3 has 14 amino acids. This chain's CDR3 is CATSEPGKDTEAFF. CDR3 coding DNA: TGTGCCACCAGCGAACCAGGGAAGGACACTGAAGCTTTCTTT.

The chain is built from TRBV11-1 and TRBJ1-1, with D perhaps matching TRBD1 (5 bases). V was shortened by 3 bases and J by 6 bases, with 14 bases between the two germline ends. The CDR3 runs to 14 residues. Germline values: CDR1 SGHAT, CDR2 FQDESV (reference sequence). CDR3 loop: CASSFDRWSSEAFF. The CDR3 coding sequence is TGTGCCAGCAGCTTCGACAGATGGTCGTCTGAAGCTTTCTTT. The full variable domain, rest sourced from reference TRBV11-1 and TRBJ1-1, is EAEVAQSPRYKITEKSQAVAFWCDPISGHATLYWYRQILGQGPELLVQFQDESVVDDSQLPKDRFSAERLKGVDSTLKIQPAELGDSAMYLCASSFDRWSSEAFFGQGTRLTVV.

DNA for the CDR3: TGTGCCAGCAGCACCCCTCCGGGACACCAGACCAATGAGCAGTTCTTC. The encoded protein is CASSTPPGHQTNEQFF. The V gene is TRBV6-2 or TRBV6-3, the J gene TRBJ2-1, with D possibly being TRBD1 (6 bases). Deletions cut 6 bases from V and 6 bases from J, with 21 bases between. The CDR3 covers 16 residues. Germline V gene lookup returns CDR1 MNHEY and CDR2 SVGEGT.

This clone was recorded once. The chain carries TRBV5-8 and TRBJ1-5; 7 nucleotides match TRBD1. CDR3 length equals 14 residues. With V trimmed by 3 bases and J by 2 bases, 2 bases remained unmatched. Germline V CDR1 and CDR2: SGHTS, YDEGEE. The CDR3 spells CASSYGQGNQPQHF. The CDR3 DNA follows: TGTGCCAGCAGCTATGGACAGGGCAATCAGCCCCAGCATTTT.

Only one count was recorded for this clone. This rearrangement joins TRBV7-9 to TRBJ1-2; D possibly corresponds to TRBD1 (5 bases). CDR3 size: 15 residues. Germline V gives CDR1 SEHNR, CDR2 FQNEAQ (reference sequence). V was shortened by 5 bases and J by 8 bases, with 21 bases between the two germline ends. CDR3 amino acids: CASSQVSRVVSGYTF. For the CDR3, the DNA is TGTGCCAGCAGCCAGGTCTCCAGGGTAGTATCCGGCTACACCTTC. The full variable domain, rest sourced from reference TRBV7-9 and TRBJ1-2, is DTGVSQNPRHKITKRGQNVTFRCDPISEHNRLYWYRQTLGQGPEFLTYFQNEAQLEKSRLLSDRFSAERPKGSFSTLEIQRTEQGDSAMYLCASSQVSRVVSGYTFGSGTRLTVV.

The CDR3 bases are TGTGCCAGCAACCCGGGGGGGGGTCAGCCCCAGCATTTT. As protein: CASNPGGGQPQHF. The chain combines TRBV12-3 or TRBV12-4 with TRBJ1-5; a possible D gene is TRBD1 (5 bases). Between the trimmed V and J ends, which lost 7 bases and 6 bases, there was a span of 13 bases. The CDR3 sequence is 13 residues long.

This chain links TRBV2 with TRBJ2-5; the D gene is possibly TRBD1 (5 bases). Looked up from germline, CDR1 is SNHLY and CDR2 is FYNNEI. There are 14 residues in the CDR3. V gave up 1 base and J gave up 2 bases, with 8 bases separating them. The CDR3 loop is CASSEGTYQETQYF. CDR3 bases: TGTGCCAGCAGTGAAGGGACATATCAAGAGACCCAGTACTTC.

V gene TRBV5-6 combines with J gene TRBJ2-2, with a possible D match to TRBD2 (5 bases). V lost 1 base and J lost 3, with 13 bases in between. This CDR3 has 16 residues. Germline V gene sequence: CDR1 SGHDT, CDR2 YYEEEE. The CDR3 sequence: CASSLRLSGDTGELFF. CDR3 nucleotide sequence: TGTGCCAGCAGCTTGCGGCTCAGCGGAGACACCGGGGAGCTGTTTTTT.

The genes are TRBV13 and TRBJ2-1; 7 bases are shared with TRBD1. There are 14 residues in the CDR3. J gave up 5 bases and V 5 bases, and 6 bases lay outside the gene matches. Germline CDR1 PRHDT, CDR2 FYEKMQ (reference sequence). The DNA of the CDR3 is TGTGCCAGCAGCCTACAGACAGGGAACAATGAGCAGTTCTTC. Protein sequence: CASSLQTGNNEQFF.

DNA of the CDR3: TGTGCCATCAGAGGACTAGCGGGAATTGATACGCAGTATTTT. It encodes CAIRGLAGIDTQYF. The V call is TRBV10-3, the J call TRBJ2-3; 12 bases align to TRBD2. The V segment lost 6 bases and the J segment 6 bases; nucleotides outside the gene matches: 4. Per the germline V gene, CDR1 is ENHRY and CDR2 is SYGVKD. The CDR3 runs 14 residues.

This sequence joins TRBV10-3 and TRBJ1-3; 10 bases are shared with TRBD1. The V segment lost 7 bases and the J segment 0 bases; nucleotides outside the gene matches: 3. This CDR3 is 15 amino acids long. CDR1 is ENHRY, CDR2 SYGVKD, per germline. CDR3 in amino acids: CAITGQGVSGNTIYF. The CDR3 nucleotides read TGTGCCATCACCGGACAGGGGGTCTCTGGAAACACCATATATTTT.

The V and J genes are TRBV25-1 and TRBJ1-4, with D hard to call. This CDR3 has 18 amino acids. The germline CDR1 and CDR2 sequences are MGHDK and SYGVNS. V was pared by 3 bases and J by 0 bases, with 17 bases between. Written as DNA, the CDR3 is TGTGCCAGCAGTGACCCATCCGAGACGCTAGCAACTAATGAAAAACTGTTTTTT. Translated, it gives CASSDPSETLATNEKLFF.